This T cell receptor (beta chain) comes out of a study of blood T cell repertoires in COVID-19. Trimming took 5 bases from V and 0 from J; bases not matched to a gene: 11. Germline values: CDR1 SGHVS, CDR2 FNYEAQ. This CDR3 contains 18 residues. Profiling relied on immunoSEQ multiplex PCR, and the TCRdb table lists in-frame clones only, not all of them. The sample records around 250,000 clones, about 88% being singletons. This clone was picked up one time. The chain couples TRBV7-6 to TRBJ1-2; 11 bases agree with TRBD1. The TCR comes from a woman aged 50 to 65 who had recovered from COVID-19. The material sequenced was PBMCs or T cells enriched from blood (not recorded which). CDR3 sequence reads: CASSPRLGTGGANYGYTF. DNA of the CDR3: TGTGCCAGCAGCCCCCGACTCGGGACAGGGGGAGCTAACTATGGCTACACCTTC. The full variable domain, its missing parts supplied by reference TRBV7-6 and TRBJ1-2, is GAGVSQSPRYKVTKRGQDVALRCDPISGHVSLYWYRQALGQGPEFLTYFNYEAQQDKSGLPNDRFSAERPEGSISTLTIQRTEQRDSAMYRCASSPRLGTGGANYGYTFGSGTRLTVV.